Below, one T cell receptor (beta chain) is given with its context. In germline, CDR1 is SGHRS, CDR2 YFSETQ. The ends lost 4 bases at V and 5 bases at J; junction bases unmatched: 8. The CDR3 loop spans 15 amino acids. This sample stems from a study of blood T cell repertoires in COVID-19. The overall study: Acute and convalescent COVID-19 samples came from the United States, Italy and Spain. The analysed material was cDNA or gDNA that came from T cells, B-cell-depleted T cells, or PBMCs.

In the original processing: Scientists estimated how many nucleated cells there were by amplifying reference gene primers. Profiled with immunoSEQ multiplex PCR; TCRdb holds only in-frame clones, not every one. V, J and clone size are taken as reported in that table, and D and trimming were inferred from the DNA itself. The data hold some 150,000 clones, with roughly 87% observed a single time. This sequence originates from a woman aged 55-69 years with active or convalescent COVID-19. The sample was peripheral blood. The chain has TRBV5-1 and TRBJ2-5, with TRBD2 identical over 10 bases. CDR3 sequence reads: CASSPGRSGGETQYF. Here the CDR3 DNA reads TGCGCCAGCAGCCCCGGGCGTAGCGGGGGGGAGACCCAGTACTTC.